This T cell receptor (beta chain) was retrieved from a study of Graves' ophthalmopathy and Graves' hyperthyroidism. In this sample, this clonotype turned up many times. Its antigen is unknown. Trimming stripped 5 bases from V and 7 bases from J, with 17 bases between. Germline V gene lookup returns CDR1 SGHTA and CDR2 FQGNSA. The CDR3 is 14 amino acids. Researchers took RNA transcripts and amplified TCR beta CDR3 regions from them. The library came from an HTBI-primed first-round RT-PCR and a second-round multiplex PCR. From the multiplex PCR reads, TCRdb called clonotypes with MiXCR, one entry per CDR3 protein. The sample carries 350,000 or so distinct CDR3 sequences, 15% to 20% recorded once. Study results and limitations: The model achieved 70.59% sensitivity and around 72% specificity for ophthalmopathy progression. Most expanded thyroid clonotypes above 0.001 frequency also appeared in blood.

Sequencing was carried out using peripheral blood. The genes are TRBV7-2 and TRBJ1-1; the D gene is possibly TRBD1 (5 bases). This clonotype was obtained from an adult man with Graves' ophthalmopathy. The CDR3 coding sequence is TGTGCCAGCAGCCCTGAATTTGGGGCGGGTGAAGCTTTCTTT. Amino acids: CASSPEFGAGEAFF.